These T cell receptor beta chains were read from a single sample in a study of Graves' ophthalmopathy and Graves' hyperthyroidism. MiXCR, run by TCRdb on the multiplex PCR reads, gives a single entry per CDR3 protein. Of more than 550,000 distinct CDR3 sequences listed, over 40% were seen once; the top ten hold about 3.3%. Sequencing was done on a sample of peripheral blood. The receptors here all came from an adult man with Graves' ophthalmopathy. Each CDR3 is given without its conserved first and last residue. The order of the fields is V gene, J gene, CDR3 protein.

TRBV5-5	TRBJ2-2	ASSSQGLGGELF
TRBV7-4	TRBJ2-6	ASSLGQGSNPLGANVLT
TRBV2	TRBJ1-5	ASSLGQLDQPQH
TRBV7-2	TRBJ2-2	ASSLAPGTGELF
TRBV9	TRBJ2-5	ASSPDRKGQETQY
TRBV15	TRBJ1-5	ATSSQPTGRGPQH
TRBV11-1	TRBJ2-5	ASSPSTGQGETQY
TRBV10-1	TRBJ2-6	ASSEFRRMMYSSGANVLT
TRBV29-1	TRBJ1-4	SGVRDGYNEKLF
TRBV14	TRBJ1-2	ASSQVLSGSGYT
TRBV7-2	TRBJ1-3	ASSLDQDTSLSGNTIY
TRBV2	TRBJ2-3	ASSAASLQY
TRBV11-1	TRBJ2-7	ASSSSGTGAYEQY
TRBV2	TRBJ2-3	ASRAGTTDTQY
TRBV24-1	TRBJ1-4	ASSLAGTGGGKLF
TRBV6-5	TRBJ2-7	ASSPTRVYEQY
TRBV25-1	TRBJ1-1	ACGVLMGYEAF
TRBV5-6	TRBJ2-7	ASKGGGTYEQY
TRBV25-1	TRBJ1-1	ASGEQVEAF
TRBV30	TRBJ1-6	AWSQQGRSPLH
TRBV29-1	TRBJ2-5	SVDRVVGRETQY
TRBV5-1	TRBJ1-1	ASSFSDGAEAF
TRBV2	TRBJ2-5	ASSVSRPQTQY
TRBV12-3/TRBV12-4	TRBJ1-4	ASSPSGEKLF
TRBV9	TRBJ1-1	ASSVGRLNTEAF
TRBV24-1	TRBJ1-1	ATRGDRANTEAF
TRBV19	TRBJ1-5	ASKPMVSNQPQH
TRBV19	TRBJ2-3	ASSLLADSTDTQY
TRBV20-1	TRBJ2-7	SALQDRGLLGTGKQY
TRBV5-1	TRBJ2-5	ASTGGQGGETQY
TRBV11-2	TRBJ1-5	ASSLDRDGNQPQH
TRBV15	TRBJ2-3	ATSVQGEAQY
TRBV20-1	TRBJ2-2	SARAQNTGELF